Listed below are T cell receptor beta chains from one sample, sequenced in a study of blood T cell repertoires in COVID-19. The assay was immunoSEQ multiplex PCR, and TCRdb's table has in-frame clones only and misses some. The repertoire holds some 130,000 clones, with 86% as singletons. The sample was PBMCs or T cells enriched from blood (not recorded which). These receptors were collected from a woman aged 50 to 60 who had recovered from COVID-19. Both conserved end residues are part of each CDR3. D genes are given only for firm matches. The size entry is marked missing in some rows and otherwise reads once, few, many or a size class.

>TRBD2|.|TRBV18|TRBJ2-7
CASSPREGVNYEQYF
TGTGCCAGCTCACCCCGGGAGGGGGTTAACTACGAGCAGTACTTC
>.|once|TRBV4-3|TRBJ2-7
CASSQEWTEAYEQYF
TGCGCCAGCAGCCAAGAGTGGACAGAAGCCTACGAGCAGTACTTC
>TRBD1|few|TRBV11-2|TRBJ2-7
CASSLAGTGGYEQYF
TGTGCCAGCAGCTTAGCAGGGACAGGGGGCTACGAGCAGTACTTC
>TRBD1|.|TRBV7-3|TRBJ1-1
CASPPTGGSEAFF
TGTGCCAGCCCACCGACAGGGGGCTCTGAAGCTTTCTTT
>.|.|TRBV7-2|TRBJ1-1
CASSIYREGTEAFF
TGTGCCAGCAGCATCTACAGGGAGGGCACTGAAGCTTTCTTT
>.|few|TRBV18|TRBJ1-1
CASSRAMNTEAFF
TGTGCCAGCTCACGGGCGATGAACACTGAAGCTTTCTTT
>TRBD1|.|TRBV11-2|TRBJ2-3
CASSFAGGGTDTQYF
TGTGCCAGCAGCTTTGCAGGGGGCGGCACAGATACGCAGTATTTT
>TRBD1|.|TRBV27|TRBJ2-7
CASSLGGTGGTEQYF
TGTGCCAGCAGTTTAGGGGGGACAGGGGGTACCGAGCAGTACTTC
>TRBD2|.|TRBV5-3|TRBJ2-3
CARSRTSGGCTDTQYF
TGTGCCAGAAGCCGTACTAGCGGGGGGTGTACAGATACGCAGTATTTT
>TRBD2|few|TRBV5-4|TRBJ2-2
CASSLSGTSVGELFF
TGTGCCAGCAGCTTGTCCGGGACTAGCGTCGGGGAGCTGTTTTTT
>.|.|TRBV5-1|TRBJ2-1
CASSWAGQGDRNEQFF
TGCGCCAGCAGCTGGGCGGGGCAGGGCGATAGGAATGAGCAGTTCTTC
>TRBD1|.|TRBV11-2|TRBJ1-2
CASSFPDRVNYGYTF
TGTGCCAGCAGCTTCCCCGACAGGGTCAACTATGGCTACACCTTC
>.|.|TRBV29-1|TRBJ1-4
CSVAGAPNEKLFF
TGCAGCGTTGCAGGGGCCCCTAATGAAAAACTGTTTTTT
>.|.|TRBV5-4|TRBJ1-2
CASSFMIDGYTF
TGTGCCAGCAGCTTCATGATAGATGGCTACACCTTC
>TRBD1|.|TRBV4-3|TRBJ1-5
CASSPQRTGTNSNQPQHF
TGCGCCAGCAGCCCGCAACGGACAGGGACTAATAGCAATCAGCCCCAGCATTTT